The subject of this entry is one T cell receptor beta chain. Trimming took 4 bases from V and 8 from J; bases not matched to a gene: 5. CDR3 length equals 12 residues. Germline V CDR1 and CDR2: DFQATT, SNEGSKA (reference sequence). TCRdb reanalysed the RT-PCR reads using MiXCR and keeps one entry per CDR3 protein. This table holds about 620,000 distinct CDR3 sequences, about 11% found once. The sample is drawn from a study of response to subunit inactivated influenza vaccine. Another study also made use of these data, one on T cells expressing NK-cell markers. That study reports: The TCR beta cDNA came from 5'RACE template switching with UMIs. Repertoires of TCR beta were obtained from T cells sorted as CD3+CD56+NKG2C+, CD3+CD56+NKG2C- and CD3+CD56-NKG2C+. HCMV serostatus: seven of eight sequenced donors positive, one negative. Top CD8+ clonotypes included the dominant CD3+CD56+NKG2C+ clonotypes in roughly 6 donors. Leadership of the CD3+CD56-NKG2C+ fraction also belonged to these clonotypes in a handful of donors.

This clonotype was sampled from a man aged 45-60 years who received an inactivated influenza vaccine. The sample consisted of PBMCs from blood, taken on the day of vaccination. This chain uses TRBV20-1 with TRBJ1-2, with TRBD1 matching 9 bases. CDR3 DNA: TGCAGTGCTACCCGGGACAGGGAGGGCTACACCTTC. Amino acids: CSATRDREGYTF.